This T cell receptor (beta chain) is from a study of blood T cells in healthy people across ages. Study-wide points: Aged donors had fewer naive CD4+ cells and lower diversity than long-lived donors.

This clonotype has a count of ten or more. The antigen remains undetermined. For the second PCR, which ran for 7 to 11 cycles, a sample-barcoded 5' primer and a J-beta primer mix were used. Every molecule of cDNA carried a tag from a template-switch adaptor with 12 random nucleotides. Each CDR3 protein is one row after TCRdb ran MiXCR on the 5' RACE reads. The data show hundreds of thousands of distinct CDR3 sequences, with more than 55% seen just once and 20% to 30% held by the top ten. The CDR3 has 17 amino acids. Germline V CDR1 and CDR2: SGHAT, FQNNGV. Trimming at V came to 3 bases and at J to 5 bases, leaving 10 bases not matched to a gene. Peripheral blood from each donor was collected in a volume of 9.5 to 10 milliliters. The extraction recovered at least 5.5 micrograms of total RNA per sample.

The chain links TRBV11-2 to TRBJ2-2; TRBD1 aligns across 9 bases. The sample taken for sequencing was blood. The clonotype originates from a middle-aged man in good health. The chain's CDR3 is CASSFETGGWRTGELFF. CDR3 nucleotides: TGTGCCAGCAGCTTTGAGACAGGGGGTTGGAGAACCGGGGAGCTGTTTTTT.